Below, 11 T cell receptor beta chains from the same sample are listed, as sequenced in a study of beta chain features in type 1 diabetes (dated by TCRdb to between 2017 and 2018). Their cognate antigens are unknown. Library construction relied on the immunoSEQ multiplex PCR assay. The entire amount of isolated RNA was reverse transcribed using the High Capacity cDNA Reverse Transcription Kit, so the sequenced TCRB transcripts were expressed ones. TCRdb obtained this table from immuneACCESS and retained in-frame rearrangements with V and J assigned. These tables miss some clones; where compared with another copy, unresolved V genes account for less than half of the shortfall, and the remainder is unexplained. The sample includes nearly 700,000 clones, with 10% to 15% observed a single time. The ten largest make up less than 0.025% of the sample. The research as a whole found: A moderate but significant shortening of TCRB CDR3 length was observed in type 1 diabetes patients in all four CD4+ subsets.

The material sequenced was naive CD4+ T cells from blood. The cell subset or site label, read with the paper, signifies: true naive CD4+ T cells. The origin of the receptors is a man aged 18 to 29 with type 1 diabetes.

This clone was counted between two and nine times. The chain uses TRBV28 and TRBJ2-7; no reliable D call. V was trimmed by 4 bases and J by 7 bases, leaving 8 bases between them. The CDR3 extends over 11 amino acids. CDR1 and CDR2 from the germline V gene are MDHEN and SYDVKM. CDR3 coding DNA: TGTGCCAGCAGTTCGCACGGGGAGCAGTACTTC. Translated: CASSSHGEQYF.

A note on this clone: Other nucleotide sequences in the sample specify the same CDR3. CDR3 protein: CASSLRGHEQYF. The CDR3 DNA reads TGCGCCAGCAGCTTGCGGGGCCACGAGCAGTACTTC. The chain has TRBV5-1 and TRBJ2-7, with D perhaps TRBD1 or TRBD2 (5 bases each). There are 12 residues in the CDR3. Germline V gene sequence: CDR1 SGHRS, CDR2 YFSETQ. Trimming pared 1 base from V and 5 bases from J, leaving 7 bases between.

Written as DNA, the CDR3 is TGTGCCAGCAGCGTAGAGGGAAAGACAGGGGGATACGAGCAGTACTTC. It translates to CASSVEGKTGGYEQYF. The chain carries TRBV9 and TRBJ2-7, with 9 bases lining up with TRBD1. V lost 0 bases, J lost 4 bases, and 8 bases stayed unmatched. Germline CDR1 is SGDLS and CDR2 is YYNGEE. This CDR3 comprises 16 residues.

This chain uses TRBV9 with TRBJ1-2; possible D gene TRBD1, 5 bases. The CDR3 has 13 residues. Trimming removed 5 bases from V and 7 bases from J, with 15 bases in between. CDR1 SGDLS and CDR2 YYNGEE come from the germline V gene. The CDR3 spells CASSAGGWTGYTF. CDR3 nucleotide sequence: TGTGCCAGCAGTGCTGGGGGGTGGACTGGCTACACCTTC.

The rearrangement links TRBV4-1 to TRBJ1-5; no definite D call. The CDR3 is made up of 15 amino acids. Germline loops: CDR1 MGHRA, CDR2 YSYEKL. V was cut by 0 bases and J by 5 bases, with 11 bases left in between. CDR3 bases: TGCGCCAGCAGCCAAGATAATGGGGTGGATCAGCCCCAGCATTTT. The encoded protein is CASSQDNGVDQPQHF.

This clone was seen a few times. This chain joins TRBV2 and TRBJ2-7; D is uncertain. CDR1 is SNHLY, CDR2 FYNNEI, per germline. The V gene lost 8 bases and the J gene lost 5 bases, with 10 bases spanning the gap. The CDR3 covers 11 residues. The CDR3 DNA reads as TGTGCCAGCGCCGCAATCAACGAGCAGTACTTC. Amino acid sequence: CASAAINEQYF.

This clone turned up a few times. J is TRBJ2-3 and V is TRBV30; TRBD2 might be the D (5 bases). The ends were cut back, 8 bases at V and 0 bases at J, with 18 bases in the middle. The V gene's germline CDR1 is GTSNPN and CDR2 SVGIG (reference sequence). The CDR3 has 15 residues. This chain's CDR3 is CARSGVPPSTDTQYF. The DNA of the CDR3 is TGTGCCCGCTCCGGGGTACCACCTAGCACAGATACGCAGTATTTT.

The chain employs TRBV14 and TRBJ2-1; 7 positions agree with TRBD1. With V trimmed by 4 bases and J by 0 bases, 12 bases remained unmatched. The CDR3 length is 18 residues. Germline lookup yields CDR1 SGHDN and CDR2 FVKESK. CDR3 nucleotide sequence: TGTGCCAGCAGCCGAATGGGACAGTCCCACAGCTCCTACAATGAGCAGTTCTTC. Translated, it gives CASSRMGQSHSSYNEQFF.

This rearrangement joins TRBV9 to TRBJ1-3; TRBD1 is a possible D gene (6 bases). This CDR3 has 15 amino acids. Germline values: CDR1 SGDLS, CDR2 YYNGEE. V shed 0 bases and J shed 3 bases, with 10 bases lying between them. CDR3 coding DNA: TGTGCCAGCAGCGTAGCAGGGGACCATGGAAACACCATATATTTT. It yields the protein CASSVAGDHGNTIYF.

The chain employs TRBV27 and TRBJ1-1, with D maybe TRBD1 (5 bases). V dropped 3 bases and J dropped 1 base, with 6 bases sitting between them. CDR1 MNHEY and CDR2 SMNVEV come from the germline V gene (reference sequence). The CDR3 spans 13 residues. CDR3 sequence (DNA): TGTGCCAGCAGTTTTGGGGGGAACACTGAAGCTTTCTTT. Amino acids: CASSFGGNTEAFF.

The CDR3 spells CASSSHRDNYGYTF. CDR3 sequence (DNA): TGTGCCAGCAGTTCCCATCGGGATAACTATGGCTACACCTTC. This chain joins TRBV28 and TRBJ1-2; D ambiguous. CDR3 length: 14 residues. V was trimmed by 4 bases and J by 1 base, leaving 10 bases between them. Germline V gives CDR1 MDHEN, CDR2 SYDVKM.